This TCR beta chain was sequenced during a study of CD8+CD57+ T cells in acquired aplastic anemia. About the study: DNA from sorted CD4+ and CD8+ cells averaged around 3 ug.

Genomic DNA templated the TCR beta VDJ and CDR3 profiling. TCRdb called the reads again in MiXCR, with one record for every CDR3 protein. Among about 220,000 distinct CDR3 sequences, around 46% were seen once, and the ten largest hold 7% to 10%. Per germline, CDR1 LGHNA and CDR2 YNFKEQ. J gave up 5 bases and V 6 bases, and 8 bases lay outside the gene matches. The CDR3 is 15 amino acids. For sequencing, patients were chosen who had shown expansion of CD8+CD57+ cells by flow cytometry. This clonotype has ten or more counts. Antigen unknown. General study results and limits: There were 25 to 30 CD8+ CDR3 sequences that occurred in both patients and controls.

The clonotype was recovered from a human donor with aplastic anemia. The chain combines TRBV4-2 with TRBJ1-1, with 11 bases identical to TRBD1. Material for sequencing was sorted CD4+, CD8+, or CD8+CD57+ T cells (not recorded which) from PBMCs. CDR3 amino acids: CASSLGGTGGTEAFF. The CDR3 coding sequence is TGTGCCAGCAGTTTGGGAGGGACAGGGGGAACTGAAGCTTTCTTT.